This TCR beta chain was profiled in a study of cytomegalovirus exposure and HLA in healthy donors. Overall study findings and caveats: Productive status was seen about 87% or about 30% of the time for most TCR beta V segments in an earlier analysis.

Remarks on this clone: Its antigen is as yet unknown.

Use of 60 Vbeta and 13 Jbeta primers characterized the PCR. Profiling relied on immunoSEQ multiplex PCR, and the TCRdb table lists in-frame clones only, not all of them. The table includes some 150,000 clones, around 88% detected once. The sequence derives from a woman in her twenties or thirties in good health and CMV-seronegative. Material for sequencing was PBMCs.

The CDR3 nucleotides are TGTGCCAGCAGCCTCGGACAGGGTTGGGGGGCAGATGAAAAACTGTTTTTT. This translates into CASSLGQGWGADEKLFF. The chain links TRBV28 to TRBJ1-4; TRBD1 aligns across 8 bases. The germline gives CDR1 MDHEN, CDR2 SYDVKM. This CDR3 spans 17 amino acids. J lost 6 bases, V lost 6 bases, and 15 bases had no gene match.